This TCR beta chain comes out of a study of blood T cells in healthy people across ages. Next came a second PCR, run for 7 to 11 cycles, which used a sample-barcoded 5' primer along with a J-beta primer mix. Using its own MiXCR run on the 5' RACE reads, TCRdb lists one record per CDR3 protein. The sample shows 1,500,000 or so distinct CDR3 sequences, 40% to 45% of them seen only once. This clonotype was found a few times. Per germline, CDR1 SQVTM and CDR2 ANQGSEA. V was trimmed by 5 bases and J by 6 bases, leaving 10 bases between them. This CDR3 is 11 amino acids long. J is TRBJ1-1 and V is TRBV29-1; maybe TRBD1 (6 bases). The sequence came from a woman younger than 35 in good health. The source material was blood. CDR3 residues: CSVWDISEAFF. The CDR3 DNA follows: TGCAGCGTTTGGGACATTTCTGAAGCTTTCTTT. Looking up the rest from reference TRBV29-1 and TRBJ1-1 gives the full variable domain: SAVISQKPSRDICQRGTSLTIQCQVDSQVTMMFWYRQQPGQSLTLIATANQGSEATYESGFVIDKFPISRPNLTFSTLTVSNMSPEDSSIYLCSVWDISEAFFGQGTRLTVV.